Below, 8 T cell receptor beta chains from the same sample are listed, as sequenced in a study of metastatic and nonmetastatic thyroid tumors. Using MiXCR, TCRdb reanalyzed the PCR reads. The repertoire consists of about 85,000 clones, with 8.6% occurring once and the leading ten covering under 9%. No patient had received any treatment before thyroid surgery. The sample was blood. These receptors came from a female donor with papillary thyroid cancer or a benign thyroid nodule (not recorded which). Some clones in this sample may be carry-over from other donors' samples.

This clone was observed at least ten times. DNA for the CDR3: TGTGCCAGTAGTATGATGGGAGAAGCTTTCTTT. This translates into CASSMMGEAFF. The chain uses TRBV19 and TRBJ1-1; D is unclear. Germline V gives CDR1 LNHDA, CDR2 SQIVND (reference sequence). The CDR3 is made up of 11 amino acids. Trimming stripped 3 bases from V and 8 bases from J, with 7 bases between.

As to this clone: Being one base from a much bigger clone, this may be a read error. Distinct nucleotide sequences in the sample also encode this CDR3. This rearrangement joins TRBV9 to TRBJ2-1; tentatively, D is TRBD1 (6 bases). The CDR3 loop spans 14 amino acids. The germline gives CDR1 SGDLS, CDR2 YYNGEE. V gave up 3 bases and J gave up 7 bases, with 14 bases separating them. CDR3 sequence reads: CASSAQGPRNEQFF. The CDR3 region has the DNA TGTGCCAGCAGCGCACAGGGACCTCGTAATGAGCAGTTCTTC.

This clone was recorded many times. This chain joins TRBV6-5 and TRBJ2-1; no definite D call. Germline CDR1 reads MNHEY; CDR2 reads SVGAGI. V dropped 0 bases and J dropped 0 bases, with 6 bases sitting between them. The CDR3 loop spans 15 amino acids. CDR3 sequence (DNA): TGTGCCAGCAGTTACTCCCACTCCTCCTACAATGAGCAGTTCTTC. As protein: CASSYSHSSYNEQFF.

As to this clone: This could be a read error, since a much larger clone is one nucleotide away. The sample holds other DNA sequences that translate to the same CDR3. The rearrangement links TRBV27 to TRBJ1-5; 8 bases align to TRBD1. The ends lost 8 bases at V and 0 bases at J; junction bases unmatched: 6. Per the germline V gene, CDR1 is MNHEY and CDR2 is SMNVEV (reference sequence). This CDR3 contains 15 residues. Written as DNA, the CDR3 is TGTGCCAGCGCCGGGACAGGTAATAGCAATCAGCCCCAGCATTTT. Translating it yields CASAGTGNSNQPQHF.

This clone was found many times. This sequence joins TRBV20-1 and TRBJ1-2; D is uncertain. Germline CDR1 is DFQATT and CDR2 is SNEGSKA (reference sequence). V shed 6 bases and J shed 8 bases, with 13 bases lying between them. CDR3 length: 11 residues. CDR3 in amino acids: CSAEEVGGYTF. The CDR3 nucleotides read TGCAGTGCCGAGGAAGTGGGGGGCTACACCTTC.

This clone was recorded at least ten times. The chain carries TRBV24-1 and TRBJ2-6, with D perhaps TRBD2 (5 bases). V lost 9 bases to trimming and J lost 0 bases, with 14 bases between them. This CDR3 is 16 amino acids long. The germline V gene has CDR1 KGHDR and CDR2 SFDVKD. CDR3 DNA: TGTGCCACCGCGCCCTCGGGGAGCTCTGGGGCCAACGTCCTGACTTTC. Residues: CATAPSGSSGANVLTF.

Comment on this clone: A read error may explain this, as a much larger clone is one base away. This chain joins TRBV5-6 and TRBJ1-4, with D unclear. This CDR3 comprises 15 residues. With 3 bases removed from V and 2 bases from J, the gap between germline ends came to 11 bases. Per the germline V gene, CDR1 is SGHDT and CDR2 is YYEEEE. The CDR3 DNA sequence: TGTGCCAGCAGCTCCGAACTGTGGACTAATGAAAAACTGTTTTTT. Residues: CASSSELWTNEKLFF.

This clone was detected many times. The chain couples TRBV3-1 to TRBJ2-1; the D gene is possibly TRBD2 (5 bases). Germline V CDR1 and CDR2: LGHDT, YNNKEL (reference sequence). Between the trimmed V and J ends, which lost 2 bases and 7 bases, there was a span of 15 bases. The CDR3 extends over 15 amino acids. The CDR3 here is CASSQPLTGENEQFF. The CDR3 DNA follows: TGTGCCAGCAGCCAACCCCTGACCGGGGAGAATGAGCAGTTCTTC.